This T cell receptor (beta chain) was captured in a study of T-cell memory formation after mild COVID-19. The V gene's germline CDR1 is MNHEY and CDR2 SVGAGI. V was pared by 7 bases and J by 4 bases, with 5 bases of the junction left unmatched. The CDR3 sequence is 13 residues long. From the 5' RACE reads, TCRdb called clonotypes with MiXCR, one entry per CDR3 protein. In the table there are about 140,000 distinct CDR3 sequences, more than 14% of which are singletons. The chain is built from TRBV6-5 and TRBJ1-1; 8 bases are shared with TRBD1. Sequencing was carried out using PBMCs or a T cell subset sorted from them (not recorded which). The receptor comes from an adult woman who had mild COVID-19 (a few samples of this study predate the infection). Cell type and time point are not known. CDR3 amino acids: CASTKQGGTEAFF. In DNA, the CDR3 is TGTGCCAGCACTAAACAGGGGGGCACTGAAGCTTTCTTT.